Described below is a single TCR beta chain sequence and its context. Antigen specificity is unknown. Vbeta (60) and Jbeta (13) primers were used in the PCR. Authors' methods: A later analysis tallied tens of millions of unique TCR beta chains, around 11 million of them shared. Generated by immunoSEQ multiplex PCR, the TCRdb table keeps only in-frame clones and is missing some. V and J calls and clone size are as listed in that table; D and trimming were resolved from the DNA. Here the sample spans 100,000 to 150,000 clones, approximately 85% being singletons. This sample was included in a study of cytomegalovirus exposure and HLA in healthy donors. Whole-study findings and limits: Later analysis found that TCR beta chains associated with HLA were more clonally expanded than other, equally common chains. Segments of the TCR beta V type were, in most cases, productive about 87% or about 30% of the time in an earlier analysis.

The sample comprised PBMCs. The TCR comes from a boy between 10 and 17 years old in good health and CMV-seronegative.

DNA for the CDR3: TGTGCCAGCAGCTTATTCGGCGGAAGCTCCTACGAGCAGTACTTC. It is translated as CASSLFGGSSYEQYF. This rearrangement joins TRBV7-6 to TRBJ2-7, with D unresolved. V shed 2 bases and J shed 0 bases, with 11 bases lying between them. This CDR3 has 15 residues. The germline gives CDR1 SGHVS, CDR2 FNYEAQ.